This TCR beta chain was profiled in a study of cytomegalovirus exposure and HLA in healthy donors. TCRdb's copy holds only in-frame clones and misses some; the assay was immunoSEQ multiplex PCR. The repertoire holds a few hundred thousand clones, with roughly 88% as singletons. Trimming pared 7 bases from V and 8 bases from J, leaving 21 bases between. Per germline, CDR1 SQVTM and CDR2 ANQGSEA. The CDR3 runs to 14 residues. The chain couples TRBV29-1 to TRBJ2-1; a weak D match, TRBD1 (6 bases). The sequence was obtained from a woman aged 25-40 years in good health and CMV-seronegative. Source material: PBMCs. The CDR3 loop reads CSADPGTIDDEQFF. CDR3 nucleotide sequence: TGCAGCGCTGATCCCGGGACAATAGACGATGAGCAGTTCTTC.